A single sample is the source of the 18 T cell receptor beta chains below, sequenced in a study of regulatory T cells in long-lasting Graves disease. Assembly of TCR beta libraries relied on iRepertoire HTBI primers together with Arm-PCR of CDR3 regions. TCRdb recomputed calls from the multiplex PCR reads with MiXCR, one row per CDR3 protein. The sample consists of 550,000 to 700,000 distinct CDR3 sequences, around 15% of them appearing once. Time point in this sample: newly diagnosed GD, antithyroid drugs for less than 3 months. Isolated PBMC RNA provided the starting material for the TCR library. This sample also appeared in a second study, on T cells in Graves' hyperthyroidism and ophthalmopathy.

The source material was peripheral blood mononuclear cells (PBMCs), sampled at new diagnosis, from a patient treated with antithyroid drugs. The receptors originated from a man younger than 35 with Graves disease.

This clonotype was seen ten or more times. The V gene is TRBV28, the J gene TRBJ1-5, with D possibly TRBD1 on 6 matching bases. This CDR3 has 15 amino acids. Germline V CDR1 and CDR2: MDHEN, SYDVKM. V lost 2 bases to trimming and J lost 5 bases, with 13 bases between them. DNA of the CDR3: TGTGCCAGCAGTTTAGGAGGAGGGGGAGATCAGCCCCAGCATTTT. Translation gives CASSLGGGGDQPQHF.

About this clonotype: A much larger clone sits a single nucleotide away, making a read error possible. The rearrangement uses TRBV5-1 and TRBJ2-1, with D perhaps TRBD1 or TRBD2 (6 bases each). The CDR3 is made up of 18 amino acids. Looked up from germline, CDR1 is SGHRS and CDR2 is YFSETQ. With 1 base removed from V and 2 bases from J, the gap between germline ends came to 19 bases. DNA for the CDR3: TGCGCCAGCAGCTTGAGGGGCCGGGGGCAGGGACCCTACAATGAGCAGTTCTTC. Protein sequence: CASSLRGRGQGPYNEQFF.

This clonotype was detected many times. The rearrangement uses TRBV6-4 and TRBJ1-2; 8 bases map to TRBD1. The V and J ends lost 4 bases and 3 bases, in that order; junction bases with no gene match: 1. CDR3 size: 13 residues. CDR1 and CDR2 (germline): MRHNA, SNTAGT. DNA for the CDR3: TGTGCCAGCAGTGCGACAGGGGACTATGGCTACACCTTC. As protein: CASSATGDYGYTF.

This clonotype was counted at least ten times. The chain has TRBV27 and TRBJ2-1, with D uncertain. The CDR3 is 15 residues long. Trimming shortened V by 2 bases and J by 0 bases, and 8 bases separated the two germline ends. The germline V gene has CDR1 MNHEY and CDR2 SMNVEV (reference sequence). The CDR3 DNA follows: TGTGCCAGCAGTTTAGGGCGGAACTCCTACAATGAGCAGTTCTTC. As protein: CASSLGRNSYNEQFF.

As to this clonotype: This clone may be a read error of a much larger clone one base away. The chain uses TRBV15 and TRBJ2-1; a weak D match, TRBD1 (6 bases). The CDR3 extends over 13 amino acids. From germline, CDR1 is LNHNV and CDR2 YYDKDF (reference sequence). V was shortened by 3 bases and J by 10 bases, with 13 bases between the two germline ends. The CDR3 DNA reads TGTGCCACCAGCAGTCCAGGGGCAGACGAGCAGTTCTTC. Its protein is CATSSPGADEQFF.

The V gene is TRBV7-2, the J gene TRBJ2-7; 13 bases match TRBD2. The CDR3 runs to 15 residues. V lost 6 bases, J lost 4 bases, and 6 bases stayed unmatched. Germline assignment: CDR1 SGHTA and CDR2 FQGNSA. CDR3 loop: CASRRTSGRRYEQYF. Here the CDR3 DNA reads TGTGCCAGCAGACGGACTAGCGGGAGACGGTACGAGCAGTACTTC.

This clonotype was observed a few times. V is TRBV3-1 and J is TRBJ2-2, with TRBD2 matching over 14 bases. Losses at the gene ends were 4 bases for V and 4 bases for J; bases not matched to a gene: 8. Per germline, CDR1 LGHDT and CDR2 YNNKEL (reference sequence). The CDR3 consists of 18 residues. The CDR3 here is CASSPGTSGSWSTGELFF. In DNA form, the CDR3 reads TGTGCCAGCAGCCCAGGGACTAGCGGGAGTTGGAGCACCGGGGAGCTGTTTTTT. The variable domain in full, completed from reference TRBV3-1 and TRBJ2-2, reads DTAVSQTPKYLVTQMGNDKSIKCEQNLGHDTMYWYKQDSKKFLKIMFSYNNKELIINETVPNRFSPKSPDKAHLNLHINSLELGDSAVYFCASSPGTSGSWSTGELFFGEGSRLTVL.

This chain uses TRBV13 with TRBJ2-4, with 10 nucleotides matching TRBD2. TRBJ2-7 explains the end of the DNA better; the J call may be wrong. Germline V gene data show CDR1 as PRHDT and CDR2 as FYEKMQ (reference sequence). The CDR3 runs 17 residues. The CDR3 bases are TGTGCCAGCAGCTTAGGCCAGGCTAGCGGGGGCTCCTACGAGCAGTACTTC. Translated, it gives CASSLGQASGGSYEQYF.

This clonotype was seen repeatedly, ten times or more. This chain uses TRBV30 with TRBJ1-1, with D possibly being TRBD1 (5 bases). Per germline, CDR1 GTSNPN and CDR2 SVGIG (reference sequence). Trimming pared 0 bases from V and 4 bases from J, leaving 9 bases between. The CDR3 has 13 amino acids. The CDR3 loop reads CAWSVWGRTEAFF. Here the CDR3 DNA reads TGTGCCTGGAGTGTCTGGGGACGCACTGAAGCTTTCTTT. The entire variable domain, with the rest obtained from reference TRBV30 and TRBJ1-1, is as follows: SQTIHQWPATLVQPVGSPLSLECTVEGTSNPNLYWYRQAAGRGLQLLFYSVGIGQISSEVPQNLSASRPQDRQFILSSKKLLLSDSGFYLCAWSVWGRTEAFFGQGTRLTVV.

The rearrangement links TRBV28 to TRBJ2-6; D unresolved. The V end lost 0 bases, the J end lost 0 bases, and 9 bases lay between the germline ends. The CDR3 totals 17 residues. CDR1 is MDHEN and CDR2 is SYDVKM in the germline V gene. CDR3 loop: CASSLWGYSSGANVLTF. CDR3 sequence (DNA): TGTGCCAGCAGTTTATGGGGCTACAGCTCTGGGGCCAACGTCCTGACTTTC.

Concerning this clonotype: The likely explanation is a read error, given a far larger clone one base away. The chain carries TRBV19 and TRBJ2-1, with TRBD2 matching 7 bases. The CDR3 is made up of 14 amino acids. CDR1 and CDR2 (germline): LNHDA, SQIVND (reference sequence). CDR3 DNA: TGTGCCAGTAGTTTGACTAGCAGCCAAGAGACCCAGCACTTC. As protein: CASSLTSSQETQHF.

This clonotype was observed at least ten times. V usage is TRBV7-9 and J usage is TRBJ2-7; the match to TRBD2 covers 9 bases. CDR3 length: 15 residues. Germline V gene data show CDR1 as SEHNR and CDR2 as FQNEAQ (reference sequence). V was pared by 4 bases and J by 3 bases, with 7 bases of the junction left unmatched. The CDR3 nucleotides are TGTGCCAGCAGCTCCCCGACTAGCGGATACTACGAGCAGTACTTC. It translates to CASSSPTSGYYEQYF.

There are many counts of this clonotype. V and J are TRBV20-1 and TRBJ2-7; D might be TRBD2 (5 bases). The CDR3 is made up of 16 amino acids. With 3 bases removed from V and 3 bases from J, the gap between germline ends came to 21 bases. Germline V gene data show CDR1 as DFQATT and CDR2 as SNEGSKA (reference sequence). This CDR3 reads CSARTSESGLNYEQYF. The CDR3 DNA sequence: TGCAGTGCTAGGACCTCGGAGTCCGGACTCAACTACGAGCAGTACTTC.

In this sample, this clonotype turned up many times. V gene TRBV7-8 combines with J gene TRBJ2-5; D is undetermined. The ends were cut back, 3 bases at V and 5 bases at J, with 19 bases in the middle. Looked up from germline, CDR1 is SGHVS and CDR2 is FQNEAQ. This CDR3 is 16 amino acids long. The CDR3 sequence is CASSFRRYPSRETQYF. DNA for the CDR3: TGTGCCAGCAGCTTTAGACGGTATCCCTCGAGGGAGACCCAGTACTTC.

DNA of the CDR3: TGTGCCACCAGCAGGGACAGGGGGCGAAATGAGCAGTTCTTC. Translated: CATSRDRGRNEQFF. This chain joins TRBV15 and TRBJ2-1, with 11 bases aligning to TRBD1. Losses at the gene ends were 3 bases for V and 7 bases for J; bases not matched to a gene: 2. This CDR3 region has 14 residues. Germline CDR1 and CDR2: LNHNV and YYDKDF (reference sequence).

The J gene is TRBJ2-1, the V gene TRBV5-1; a weak D match, TRBD2 (6 bases). In germline, CDR1 is SGHRS, CDR2 YFSETQ. The V end lost 4 bases, the J end lost 6 bases, and 14 bases lay between the germline ends. The CDR3 loop spans 14 amino acids. The CDR3 nucleotides read TGCGCCAGCAGCCTCGAGACTAGTGCCAATGAGCAGTTCTTC. It encodes CASSLETSANEQFF.

The gene calls are TRBV2 and TRBJ1-1; D uncertain. The V gene lost 2 bases and the J gene lost 1 base, with 2 bases spanning the gap. The CDR3 runs to 12 residues. Germline lookup yields CDR1 SNHLY and CDR2 FYNNEI. The CDR3 region is CASSETNTEAFF. The CDR3 DNA reads as TGTGCCAGCAGTGAAACGAACACTGAAGCTTTCTTT.

The chain has TRBV12-5 and TRBJ2-4, with 13 positions matching TRBD2. With V trimmed by 0 bases and J by 3 bases, 8 bases remained unmatched. In germline, CDR1 is LGHNT, CDR2 FRNRAP. This CDR3 is built from 19 residues. The chain's CDR3 is CASGLVLAGGRFDKNIQYF. The DNA for the CDR3 is TGTGCTAGTGGTTTGGTACTAGCGGGAGGGCGGTTCGACAAAAACATTCAGTACTTC.